Listed below are T cell receptor beta chains from one sample, sequenced in a study of T cells in Graves' hyperthyroidism and ophthalmopathy. MiXCR, applied by TCRdb to the multiplex PCR reads, yields one record per CDR3 protein. This sample has fewer than 400,000 distinct CDR3 sequences, with around 15% found just once. Sequences were obtained from blood. These receptors were collected from a man in his fifties or sixties with Graves' ophthalmopathy. The conserved cysteine and the conserved F or W are not part of the CDR3 here.

v_call	j_call	cdr3_aa
TRBV2	TRBJ2-5	ASRLPTQETQY
TRBV30	TRBJ2-5	AWSDVAETQY
TRBV7-8	TRBJ2-5	ASSSEEWETQY
TRBV20-1	TRBJ1-1	SALRGVGQTEAF
TRBV15	TRBJ2-1	ATSREGGLHSEQF
TRBV27	TRBJ1-2	ASSSPGSGYT
TRBV5-1	TRBJ2-3	ASSLELGGTDTQY
TRBV14	TRBJ2-1	ASSQGPTLGAYNEQF
TRBV6-9	TRBJ1-1	ASSLKIEAF
TRBV19	TRBJ2-2	ASSIWGAITGELF
TRBV4-2	TRBJ1-1	ASSQDPQWGGNTEAF
TRBV10-3	TRBJ2-1	AGGSRNEQF
TRBV20-1	TRBJ1-5	SAREGTGSQPQH
TRBV4-2	TRBJ1-1	ASSQMTGTGNTEAF
TRBV12-3/TRBV12-4	TRBJ2-3	ASSLGLAVPPGSTDTQY
TRBV19	TRBJ2-7	ASSPSGYEQY
TRBV4-1	TRBJ2-7	ASSLQSSYEQY
TRBV6-1	TRBJ2-3	ASSRLALTEDTQY
TRBV20-1	TRBJ1-2	SAREVKDGYT
TRBV6-2/TRBV6-3	TRBJ1-1	ASSYCRPGAEAF
TRBV12-3/TRBV12-4	TRBJ2-5	ASSLERMQTQY
TRBV20-1	TRBJ1-5	SASRGGSNQPQH
TRBV4-1	TRBJ2-7	ASSQVTVSYEQY
TRBV2	TRBJ1-5	ASGEQGDNQPQH
TRBV7-9	TRBJ1-1	ASSFEVNTEAF
TRBV27	TRBJ2-7	ASSLSASGKYEQY
TRBV5-1	TRBJ2-1	ASSSSGNNEQF
TRBV13	TRBJ2-7	ASTLISEQY
TRBV20-1	TRBJ1-1	SASGETGDTEAF
TRBV4-1	TRBJ1-4	ASRQDVTGNEELF
TRBV2	TRBJ1-3	ASIMGTASGNTIY
TRBV5-4	TRBJ2-1	ASSTPWNEQF
TRBV7-3	TRBJ2-7	ASSSPFTDEQY
TRBV11-3	TRBJ2-7	ASSFLRGSYEQY
TRBV7-2	TRBJ2-5	ASSLLLGAGRAVETQY
TRBV6-1	TRBJ1-2	ASSPWDRTDGYT
TRBV5-1	TRBJ1-2	ASSLDRPSYGYT
TRBV13	TRBJ2-7	ASSLAASGRGREQY
TRBV30	TRBJ2-4	AWSVLGTAKNIQY
TRBV20-1	TRBJ2-1	SARTPGTSGLMISYNEQF
TRBV11-2	TRBJ2-7	ASSLGRRVYEQY
TRBV9	TRBJ2-4	ASSGQDNIQY
TRBV20-1	TRBJ1-1	SAPGEVATEAF
TRBV7-2	TRBJ2-3	ASNTRAIVTDTQY
TRBV7-6	TRBJ2-1	ASSLDPGLGVEQF
TRBV6-1	TRBJ2-2	ASSPSGSITGELF
TRBV27	TRBJ1-6	ASSLRGGAYNSPLH
TRBV28	TRBJ2-1	ASSLSLDGYNEQF
TRBV12-3/TRBV12-4	TRBJ1-4	ASSLNGRFGEKLF
TRBV20-1	TRBJ2-1	SARDGRESSYNEQF